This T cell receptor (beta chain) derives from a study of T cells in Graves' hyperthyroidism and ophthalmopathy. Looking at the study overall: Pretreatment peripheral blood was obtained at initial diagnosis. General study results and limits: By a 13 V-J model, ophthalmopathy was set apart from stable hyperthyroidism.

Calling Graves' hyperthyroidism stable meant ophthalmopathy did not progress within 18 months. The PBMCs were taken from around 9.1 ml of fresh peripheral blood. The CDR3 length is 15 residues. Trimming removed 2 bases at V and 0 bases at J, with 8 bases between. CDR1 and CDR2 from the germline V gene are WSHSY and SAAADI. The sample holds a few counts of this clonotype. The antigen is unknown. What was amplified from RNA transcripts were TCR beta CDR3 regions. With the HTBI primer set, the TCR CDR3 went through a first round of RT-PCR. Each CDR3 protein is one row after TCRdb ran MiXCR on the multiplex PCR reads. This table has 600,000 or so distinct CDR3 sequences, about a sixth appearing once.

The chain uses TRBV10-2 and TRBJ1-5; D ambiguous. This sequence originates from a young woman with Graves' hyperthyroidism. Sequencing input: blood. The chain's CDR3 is CASSEGWDSNQPQHF. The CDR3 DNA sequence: TGCGCCAGCAGTGAGGGGTGGGATAGCAATCAGCCCCAGCATTTT.